The 15 T cell receptor beta chains below were found in one sample sequenced in a study of human T cells and chemical hapten exposure. TCRdb independently ran MiXCR on the RACE reads; one entry per CDR3 protein. Of approximately 400,000 distinct CDR3 sequences detected, approximately 4.4% appear once; the ten largest clones hold roughly 2.4%. Time point specified: patch test 1, 2 weeks after DPC sensitization. The treatment was: therapeutic diphenylcyclopropenone sensitization with weekly scalp DPC. Material: whole blood, obtained in connection with sensitization to the hapten diphenylcyclopropenone (DPC). All receptors derive from a woman aged 50 to 65 with alopecia areata. Some clones in this sample may be carry-over from other donors' samples.

This clonotype was seen ten or more times. This chain uses TRBV6-2 or TRBV6-3 with TRBJ2-7, with 8 bases aligning to TRBD2. Germline-derived CDR1 and CDR2 are MNHEY and SVGEGT. Trimming at V came to 6 bases and at J to 2 bases, leaving 6 bases not matched to a gene. The CDR3 length is 14 residues. CDR3 DNA: TGTGCCAGCAGCACTAGCGGAGGCCCCTACGAGCAGTACTTC. Its protein product is CASSTSGGPYEQYF.

The chain joins TRBV14 to TRBJ2-7; 10 bases agree with TRBD1. From germline, CDR1 is SGHDN and CDR2 FVKESK. V lost 10 bases and J lost 5; bases outside the gene matches: 11. CDR3 length: 14 amino acids. For the CDR3, the DNA is TGTGCCAACCCATACCGGGACAGGGGCGACGAGCAGTACTTC. Translated: CANPYRDRGDEQYF.

This clonotype occurred many times. The CDR3 loop reads CASKNRGLQGYTF. In DNA, the CDR3 is TGTGCCAGCAAAAACAGGGGGCTTCAAGGCTACACCTTC. The chain uses TRBV2 and TRBJ1-2, with 9 bases identical to TRBD1. CDR1 and CDR2 (germline): SNHLY, FYNNEI. This CDR3 has 13 residues. The junction had 8 bases not matched to a gene; V was cut back by 7 bases and J by 8 bases.

This clonotype has at least ten counts. This sequence joins TRBV15 and TRBJ2-3; 8 nucleotides match TRBD2. CDR3 length: 15 amino acids. Looked up from germline, CDR1 is LNHNV and CDR2 is YYDKDF (reference sequence). The V and J ends lost 1 base and 6 bases, in that order; junction bases with no gene match: 6. Here the CDR3 reads CATSRGAGVEDTQYF. CDR3 nucleotide sequence: TGTGCCACCAGCAGAGGAGCGGGGGTGGAGGATACGCAGTATTTT.

This clonotype turned up a few times. The chain employs TRBV2 and TRBJ1-2, with D perhaps TRBD1 (6 bases). Germline CDR1 SNHLY, CDR2 FYNNEI. The CDR3 covers 15 residues. V was trimmed by 6 bases and J by 0 bases, leaving 14 bases between them. The CDR3 here is CASSEGHAPNYGYTF. The CDR3 DNA is TGTGCCAGCAGCGAGGGACATGCTCCTAACTATGGCTACACCTTC.

This clonotype has at least ten counts. The gene calls are TRBV13 and TRBJ1-2; weak D call: TRBD1 (5 bases). The CDR3 sequence is 12 residues long. Per the germline V gene, CDR1 is PRHDT and CDR2 is FYEKMQ (reference sequence). V lost 1 base and J 7 bases, leaving 7 bases between the germline ends. CDR3 in amino acids: CASSLEQAGYTF. The CDR3 DNA sequence: TGTGCCAGCAGCTTAGAACAGGCTGGCTACACCTTC.

This clonotype was seen at least ten times. The chain couples TRBV18 to TRBJ1-3; D remains ambiguous. This CDR3 contains 13 residues. The germline gives CDR1 KGHSH, CDR2 LQKENI. V dropped 2 bases and J dropped 4 bases, with 6 bases sitting between them. The CDR3 is CASSPGSGNTIYF. The CDR3 DNA sequence: TGTGCCAGCTCACCAGGGTCCGGAAACACCATATATTTT.

This clonotype was detected many times. This chain uses TRBV7-9 with TRBJ1-5, with TRBD1 matching 9 bases. The CDR3 runs to 15 residues. The germline gives CDR1 SEHNR, CDR2 FQNEAQ (reference sequence). V was pared by 5 bases and J by 5 bases, with 7 bases of the junction left unmatched. This chain's CDR3 is CASSLSQGADQPQHF. CDR3 DNA sequence: TGTGCCAGCAGCCTATCACAGGGGGCAGATCAGCCCCAGCATTTT.

This clonotype was detected many times. The V gene is TRBV6-5, the J gene TRBJ1-1; possibly TRBD1 for D (5 bases). The CDR3 is 14 residues long. The germline V gene encodes CDR1 MNHEY and CDR2 SVGAGI. V was cut by 0 bases and J by 6 bases, with 11 bases left in between. The CDR3 reads CASSYSSRVAEAFF. In DNA form, the CDR3 reads TGTGCCAGCAGTTACTCGAGCAGGGTAGCTGAAGCTTTCTTT.

This clonotype was observed a few times. CDR3 protein: CASSLNDIEAFF. CDR3 sequence (DNA): TGTGCCAGCAGCTTGAACGACATTGAAGCTTTCTTT. The chain links TRBV5-5 to TRBJ1-1; D not certain. The CDR3 length is 12 residues. Trimming removed 1 base at V and 7 bases at J, with 8 bases between. Germline V gene sequence: CDR1 SGHKS, CDR2 YYEKEE (reference sequence).

The table lists this clonotype with many counts. This chain uses TRBV20-1 with TRBJ2-7; a possible D gene is TRBD2 (5 bases). This CDR3 has 14 amino acids. V was shortened by 6 bases and J by 2 bases, with 17 bases between the two germline ends. Germline V lookup: CDR1 DFQATT, CDR2 SNEGSKA (reference sequence). This CDR3 reads CSAPGLRGTYEQYF. CDR3 sequence (DNA): TGCAGTGCCCCCGGCCTCCGGGGAACCTACGAGCAGTACTTC.

This rearrangement joins TRBV19 to TRBJ2-7; D gene uncertain. The CDR3 loop spans 14 amino acids. The V end was cut by 5 bases, the J end by 0 bases, with 11 bases between. CDR1 is LNHDA, CDR2 SQIVND, per germline (reference sequence). The CDR3 DNA is TGTGCCAGTAGTCGAACAGCGACCTCCTACGAGCAGTACTTC. Protein: CASSRTATSYEQYF. The full variable domain, with the rest looked up from reference TRBV19 and TRBJ2-7, is DGGITQSPKYLFRKEGQNVTLSCEQNLNHDAMYWYRQDPGQGLRLIYYSQIVNDFQKGDIAEGYSVSREKKESFPLTVTSAQKNPTAFYLCASSRTATSYEQYFGPGTRLTVT.

This clonotype was seen repeatedly, ten times or more. The chain recombines TRBV3-1 with TRBJ2-2; D is undetermined. Trimming removed 4 bases from V and 3 bases from J, with 9 bases in between. The CDR3 is made up of 14 amino acids. Germline assignment: CDR1 LGHDT and CDR2 YNNKEL (reference sequence). CDR3 in amino acids: CASSPDGYTGELFF. The CDR3 region has the DNA TGTGCCAGCAGCCCGGACGGCTACACCGGGGAGCTGTTTTTT.

This clonotype was recorded at least ten times. The genes are TRBV3-1 and TRBJ2-3; D is perhaps TRBD1 or TRBD2 (6 bases each). V lost 3 bases, J lost 5 bases, and 15 bases lay in between. The CDR3 consists of 15 residues. In germline, CDR1 is LGHDT, CDR2 YNNKEL (reference sequence). The chain's CDR3 is CASSHDAGTIDTQYF. DNA for the CDR3: TGTGCCAGCAGCCATGATGCGGGGACAATAGATACGCAGTATTTT.

This chain connects TRBV29-1 to TRBJ2-5; TRBD2 aligns across 10 bases. CDR3 length: 12 residues. J gave up 5 bases and V 7 bases, and 4 bases lay outside the gene matches. The germline gives CDR1 SQVTM, CDR2 ANQGSEA. CDR3 protein: CSGAGGRETQYF. The DNA for the CDR3 is TGCAGCGGAGCGGGAGGGCGTGAGACCCAGTACTTC.